This record looks at one TCR beta chain sequence and its context. The target antigen is unknown. The data originate from a study of OX40 agonist ivuxolimab in advanced cancers. Study-wide results and limits: Mean expanded clone counts were higher in CD8+ than CD4+ T cells.

Germline CDR1 is SGHDT and CDR2 is YYEEEE. V lost 0 bases to trimming and J lost 4 bases, with 7 bases between them. The CDR3 is 13 residues long. Data came from immunoSEQ multiplex PCR; TCRdb stores just in-frame clones and leaves some out. The sample lists 67,000 or so clones, approximately 89% seen once, with more than 1% in the top ten. This TCR was recovered from an adult with an advanced solid tumor such as melanoma, head and neck, liver or kidney cancer. The chain joins TRBV5-6 to TRBJ1-2; D unresolved. Source: CD4+ or CD8+ T cells sorted from blood, taken in a trial of the OX40 agonist ivuxolimab. The CDR3 coding sequence is TGTGCCAGCAGCTTGGCGGAGCCCTATGGCTACACCTTC. Its protein product is CASSLAEPYGYTF.